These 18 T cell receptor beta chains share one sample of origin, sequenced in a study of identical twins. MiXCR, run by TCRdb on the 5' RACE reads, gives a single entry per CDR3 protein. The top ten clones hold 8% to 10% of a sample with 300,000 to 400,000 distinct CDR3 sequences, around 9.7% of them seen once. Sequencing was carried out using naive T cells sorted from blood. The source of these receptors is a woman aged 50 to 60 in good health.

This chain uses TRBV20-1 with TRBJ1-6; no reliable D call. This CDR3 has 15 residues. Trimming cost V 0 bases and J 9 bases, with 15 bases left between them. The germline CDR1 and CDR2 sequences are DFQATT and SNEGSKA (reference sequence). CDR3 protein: CSAREGLRGRSPLHF. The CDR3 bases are TGCAGTGCTAGAGAGGGTTTAAGAGGGCGTTCACCCCTCCACTTT.

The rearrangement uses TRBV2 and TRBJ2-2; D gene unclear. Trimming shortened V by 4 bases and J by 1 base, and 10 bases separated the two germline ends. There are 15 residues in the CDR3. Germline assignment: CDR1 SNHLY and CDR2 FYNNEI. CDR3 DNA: TGTGCCAGCAGTGTTCCAGGAGAGAACACCGGGGAGCTGTTTTTT. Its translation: CASSVPGENTGELFF.

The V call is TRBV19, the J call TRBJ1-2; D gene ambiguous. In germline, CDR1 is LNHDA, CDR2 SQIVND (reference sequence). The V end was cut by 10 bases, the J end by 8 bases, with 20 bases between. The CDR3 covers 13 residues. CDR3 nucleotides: TGTGCCACCAAGGAGGACGAGGTGGGGGGCTACACCTTC. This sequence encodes CATKEDEVGGYTF.

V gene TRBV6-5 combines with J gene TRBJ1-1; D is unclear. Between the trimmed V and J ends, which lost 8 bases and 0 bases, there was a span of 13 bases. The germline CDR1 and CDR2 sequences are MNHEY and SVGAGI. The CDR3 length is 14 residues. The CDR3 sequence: CASGGSSLNTEAFF. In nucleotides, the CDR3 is TGTGCCAGCGGAGGGAGTAGCTTGAACACTGAAGCTTTCTTT.

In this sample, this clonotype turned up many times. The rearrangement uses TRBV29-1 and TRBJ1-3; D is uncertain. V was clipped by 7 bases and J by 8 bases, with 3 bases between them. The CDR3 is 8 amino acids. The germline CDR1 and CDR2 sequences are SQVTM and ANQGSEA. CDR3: CSADTIYF. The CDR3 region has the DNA TGCAGCGCGGACACCATATATTTT. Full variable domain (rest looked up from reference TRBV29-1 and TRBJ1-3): SAVISQKPSRDICQRGTSLTIQCQVDSQVTMMFWYRQQPGQSLTLIATANQGSEATYESGFVIDKFPISRPNLTFSTLTVSNMSPEDSSIYLCSADTIYFGEGSWLTVV.

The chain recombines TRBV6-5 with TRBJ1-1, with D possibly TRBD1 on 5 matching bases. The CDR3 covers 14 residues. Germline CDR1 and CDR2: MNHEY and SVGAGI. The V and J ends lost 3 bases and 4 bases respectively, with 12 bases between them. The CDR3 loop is CASSYRGPGTEAFF. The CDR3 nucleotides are TGTGCCAGCAGTTATAGGGGACCTGGCACTGAAGCTTTCTTT.

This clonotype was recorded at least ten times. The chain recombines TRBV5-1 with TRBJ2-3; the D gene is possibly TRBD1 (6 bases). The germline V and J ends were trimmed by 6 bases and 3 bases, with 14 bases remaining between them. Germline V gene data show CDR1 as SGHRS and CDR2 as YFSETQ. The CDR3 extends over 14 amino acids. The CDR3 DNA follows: TGCGCCAGCACTAGAGGGGGTGAAACAGATACGCAGTATTTT. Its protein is CASTRGGETDTQYF.

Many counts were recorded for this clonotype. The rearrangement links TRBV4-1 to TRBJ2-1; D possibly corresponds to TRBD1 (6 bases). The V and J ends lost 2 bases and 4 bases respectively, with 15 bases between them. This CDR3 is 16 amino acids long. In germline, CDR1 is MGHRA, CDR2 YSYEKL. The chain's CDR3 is CASSQFGQKFYNEQFF. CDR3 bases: TGCGCCAGCAGCCAATTTGGACAGAAATTTTACAATGAGCAGTTCTTC.

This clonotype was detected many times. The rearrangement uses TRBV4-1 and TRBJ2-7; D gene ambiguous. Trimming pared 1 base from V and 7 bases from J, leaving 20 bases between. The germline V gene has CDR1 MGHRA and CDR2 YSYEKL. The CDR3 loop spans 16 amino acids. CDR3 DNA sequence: TGCGCCAGCAGCCAAGTCCATAGGCAGGTTAGACTGGAGCAGTACTTC. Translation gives CASSQVHRQVRLEQYF.

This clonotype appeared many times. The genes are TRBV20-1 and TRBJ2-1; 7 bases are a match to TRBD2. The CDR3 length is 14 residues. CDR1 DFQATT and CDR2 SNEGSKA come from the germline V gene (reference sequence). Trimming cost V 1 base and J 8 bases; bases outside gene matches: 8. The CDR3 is CSARGLASGYEQFF. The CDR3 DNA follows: TGCAGTGCTAGAGGACTAGCTTCGGGCTATGAGCAGTTCTTC.

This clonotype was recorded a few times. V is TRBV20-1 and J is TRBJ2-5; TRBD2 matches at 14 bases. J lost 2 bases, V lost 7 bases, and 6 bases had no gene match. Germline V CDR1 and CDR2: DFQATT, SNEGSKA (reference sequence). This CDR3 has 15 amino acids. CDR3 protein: CSVPGTSGRQETQYF. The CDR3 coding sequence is TGCAGTGTTCCCGGGACTAGCGGGAGACAAGAGACCCAGTACTTC.

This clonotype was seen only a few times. The CDR3 DNA is TGTGCCAGCACCGACAGGCCCCCGGCAGATACGCAGTATTTT. It is translated as CASTDRPPADTQYF. The chain combines TRBV25-1 with TRBJ2-3; D may be TRBD1 (6 bases). Germline loops: CDR1 MGHDK, CDR2 SYGVNS. With 7 bases removed from V and 4 bases from J, the gap between germline ends came to 15 bases. CDR3 length: 14 residues. The entire variable domain, with the rest obtained from reference TRBV25-1 and TRBJ2-3, is as follows: EADIYQTPRYLVIGTGKKITLECSQTMGHDKMYWYQQDPGMELHLIHYSYGVNSTEKGDLSSESTVSRIRTEHFPLTLESARPSHTSQYLCASTDRPPADTQYFGPGTRLTVL.

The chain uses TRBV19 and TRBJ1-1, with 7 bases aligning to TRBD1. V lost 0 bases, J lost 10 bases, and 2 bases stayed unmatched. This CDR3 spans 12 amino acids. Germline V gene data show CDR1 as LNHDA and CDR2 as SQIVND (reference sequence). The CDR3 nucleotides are TGTGCCAGTAGTATAGAACAGGGGAGAGCTTTCTTT. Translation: CASSIEQGRAFF.

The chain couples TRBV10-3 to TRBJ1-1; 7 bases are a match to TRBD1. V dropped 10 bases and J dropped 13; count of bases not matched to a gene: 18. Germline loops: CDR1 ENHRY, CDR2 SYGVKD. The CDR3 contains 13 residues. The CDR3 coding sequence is TGTGCCAGTCTTAACAGGGGCACTGACAGAGGTTTCTTT. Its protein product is CASLNRGTDRGFF.

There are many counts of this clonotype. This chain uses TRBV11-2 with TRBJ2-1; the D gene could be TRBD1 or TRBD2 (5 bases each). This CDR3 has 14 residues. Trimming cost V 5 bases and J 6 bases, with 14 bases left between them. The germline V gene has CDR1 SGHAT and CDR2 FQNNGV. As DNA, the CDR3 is TGTGCCAGCAGCCCTTCACTAGGGGCCAATGAGCAGTTCTTC. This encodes CASSPSLGANEQFF.

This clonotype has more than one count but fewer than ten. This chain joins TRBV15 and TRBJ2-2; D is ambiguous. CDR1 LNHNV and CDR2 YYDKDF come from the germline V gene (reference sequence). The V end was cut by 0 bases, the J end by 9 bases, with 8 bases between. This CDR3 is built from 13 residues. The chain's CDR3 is CATSRDRGRELFF. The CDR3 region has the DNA TGTGCCACCAGCAGAGATCGAGGCCGGGAGCTGTTTTTT. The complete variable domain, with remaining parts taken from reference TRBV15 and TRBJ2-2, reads DAMVIQNPRYQVTQFGKPVTLSCSQTLNHNVMYWYQQKSSQAPKLLFHYYDKDFNNEADTPDNFQSRRPNTSFCFLDIRSPGLGDTAMYLCATSRDRGRELFFGEGSRLTVL.

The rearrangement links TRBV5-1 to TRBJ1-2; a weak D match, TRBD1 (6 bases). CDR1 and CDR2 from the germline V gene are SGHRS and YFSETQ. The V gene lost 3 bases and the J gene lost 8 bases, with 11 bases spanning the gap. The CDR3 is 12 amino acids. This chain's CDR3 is CASSSTGFGYTF. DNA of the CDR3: TGCGCCAGCAGCTCCACAGGGTTCGGCTACACCTTC.

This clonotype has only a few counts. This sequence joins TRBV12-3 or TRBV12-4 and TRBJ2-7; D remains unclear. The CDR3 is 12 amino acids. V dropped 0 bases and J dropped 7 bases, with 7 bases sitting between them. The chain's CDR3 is CASSLARLEQYF. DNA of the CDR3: TGTGCCAGCAGTTTAGCTAGATTGGAGCAGTACTTC.